This TCR beta chain originates from a study of shared clonotypes between healthy human individuals. Tens of thousands of T cell genomes, or approximately 190 ng DNA, went into the sorted-subset replicate PCRs. The assay was immunoSEQ multiplex PCR, and TCRdb's table has in-frame clones only and misses some. The sample records millions of clones, approximately 94% being singletons. This clone was seen once. Its target is unknown. Germline values: CDR1 SGHTA, CDR2 FQGNSA. The junction had 8 bases not matched to a gene; V was cut back by 4 bases and J by 2 bases. There are 15 residues in the CDR3. Recent vaccinations or acute infections were absent in the healthy HIV-negative adult donors. A CD45RA-negative memory subset and a CD45RA+ naive subset were separated from the CD4+ cells. General observations from the study: At large depth, rarefaction still showed sorted-subset sequencing to be incomplete.

J is TRBJ2-7 and V is TRBV7-2; 7 bases line up with TRBD1. Input material: naive CD4+ T cells sorted from blood. Subset: CD45RA+ positively selected. This sequence was found in a man between 18 and 29 years old in good health. This CDR3 is CASSYEQGIPYEQYF. CDR3 sequence (DNA): TGTGCCAGCAGCTACGAACAGGGGATACCCTACGAGCAGTACTTC.